These 10 T cell receptor beta chains share one sample of origin, sequenced in a study of blood T cells in healthy people across ages. Combining a sample-barcoded 5' primer with a J-beta primer mix, a second PCR ran for 7 to 11 cycles. TCRdb processed the 5' RACE reads anew with MiXCR; each CDR3 protein has one entry. The data contain roughly 800,000 distinct CDR3 sequences, 55% to 70% of them singletons. Sequenced sample: blood. Source of these receptors: a man aged 25 to 45 in good health.

The chain uses TRBV10-3 and TRBJ2-7, with D uncertain. Germline V gives CDR1 ENHRY, CDR2 SYGVKD. V was shortened by 9 bases and J by 0 bases, with 15 bases between the two germline ends. The CDR3 is 14 residues long. In DNA form, the CDR3 reads TGTGCCATTTGGGATACAGCAAACTCCTACGAGCAGTACTTC. Translation gives CAIWDTANSYEQYF.

This sequence joins TRBV7-2 and TRBJ1-6, with D perhaps TRBD1 (6 bases). The germline gives CDR1 SGHTA, CDR2 FQGNSA. This CDR3 is built from 14 residues. V was pared by 3 bases and J by 8 bases, with 11 bases between. This CDR3 is CASSLYRVDSPLHF. Here the CDR3 DNA reads TGTGCCAGCAGCTTGTACAGGGTCGATTCACCCCTCCACTTT.

This clonotype was seen only once. Just one base apart from a much larger clone, this may be a read error. The CDR3 coding sequence is TGTGCCAGCAACTTAGGGCCCCCTAGCGGGGGTGGGGATACGCAGTATTTT. This gives the protein CASNLGPPSGGGDTQYF. This chain uses TRBV7-2 with TRBJ2-3; 10 bases align to TRBD2. Germline CDR1 reads SGHTA; CDR2 reads FQGNSA. This CDR3 is built from 17 residues.

Remarks on this clonotype: Sequence at one end of the junction differs from germline and may be a read error. The V gene is TRBV7-2, the J gene TRBJ2-5; no clear D. The tail of the sequence fits TRBJ2-7 better, so the J call may be wrong. Germline CDR1 reads SGHTA; CDR2 reads FQGNSA. CDR3 length: 13 residues. CDR3 sequence reads: CASSLDRSDEQYF. The DNA of the CDR3 is TGTGCCAGCAGCTTAGATCGCTCCGACGAGCAGTACTTC.

The chain joins TRBV10-3 to TRBJ2-5; the D gene is possibly TRBD1 (6 bases). Germline V gives CDR1 ENHRY, CDR2 SYGVKD. CDR3 length equals 14 residues. Trimming took 6 bases from V and 2 from J, leaving 13 bases between them. CDR3 bases: TGTGCCATCAGCCACCGGGACACACAAGAGACCCAGTACTTC. It specifies CAISHRDTQETQYF.

The J gene is TRBJ2-4, the V gene TRBV28; 11 bases are a match to TRBD2. The end of the DNA is better explained by TRBJ2-7, so the J call may be wrong. The CDR3 sequence is 19 residues long. Germline CDR1 MDHEN, CDR2 SYDVKM. CDR3 in amino acids: CASSSPLPLAGGSAYEQYF. Written as DNA, the CDR3 is TGTGCCAGCAGTTCCCCCCTCCCCTTAGCGGGAGGGTCGGCCTACGAGCAGTACTTC.

The V call is TRBV9, the J call TRBJ1-1; D gene ambiguous. This CDR3 region has 14 residues. Germline V gene data show CDR1 as SGDLS and CDR2 as YYNGEE. The V and J ends lost 6 bases and 0 bases respectively, with 12 bases between them. CDR3 DNA sequence: TGTGCCAGCACCCAGGACCACATGAACACTGAAGCTTTCTTT. Its translation is CASTQDHMNTEAFF.

The chain carries TRBV7-2 and TRBJ2-7; possibly TRBD1 for D (5 bases). The CDR3 spans 14 residues. The germline V and J ends were trimmed by 1 base and 5 bases, with 12 bases remaining between them. In germline, CDR1 is SGHTA, CDR2 FQGNSA. CDR3 amino acids: CASSLGAGIDEQYF. The CDR3 DNA reads TGTGCCAGCAGCTTAGGGGCAGGGATCGACGAGCAGTACTTC.

The V gene is TRBV7-2, the J gene TRBJ1-5; D not certain. Germline values: CDR1 SGHTA, CDR2 FQGNSA. The CDR3 spans 13 residues. Trimming left V 4 bases short and J 4 bases short, with 8 bases between. Here the CDR3 DNA reads TGTGCCAGCAGCTCCTGGAATAATCAGCCCCAGCATTTT. This sequence encodes CASSSWNNQPQHF.

The V call is TRBV20-1, the J call TRBJ2-1, with D tentatively TRBD1 or TRBD2 (5 bases each). Germline assignment: CDR1 DFQATT and CDR2 SNEGSKA (reference sequence). The CDR3 contains 15 residues. The V end was cut by 3 bases, the J end by 0 bases, with 12 bases between. In nucleotides, the CDR3 is TGCAGTGCTAGGTGGCCTGGGGGCTCCTACAATGAGCAGTTCTTC. Translating it yields CSARWPGGSYNEQFF.